The 15 T cell receptor beta chains given below trace back to one sample, sequenced in a study of T cell clonality in common variable immunodeficiency. Clones were read by immunoSEQ multiplex PCR, and TCRdb kept only the in-frame ones, dropping some. The sample yields around 45,000 clones, without any singletons. Sequenced: peripheral blood mononuclear cells. The receptors stem from a person aged 18 to 75 in good health.

This clone showed up many times. The read finishes 3 residues shy of the CDR3 end, and the germline J gene is used to complete it. The chain joins TRBV9 to TRBJ1-4, with TRBD1 as a possible D gene (6 bases). Germline CDR1 and CDR2: SGDLS and YYNGEE. V lost 4 bases to trimming and J lost 2 bases, with 9 bases between them. The CDR3 runs 14 residues. Partial CDR3 DNA: TGTGCCAGCAGCTCAGGGGACACTAATGAAAAA. It encodes CASSSGDTNEK. The full-length CDR3 reads as CASSSGDTNEKLFF.

This clone was seen repeatedly, ten times or more. The read stops 3 residues short of the end of the CDR3; the missing end is completed from the germline J gene. This chain connects TRBV5-1 to TRBJ2-5; D gene unclear. The germline V gene has CDR1 SGHRS and CDR2 YFSETQ. Trimming pared 0 bases from V and 2 bases from J, leaving 5 bases between. CDR3 length equals 13 residues. CDR3 region: CASSLGLQETQYF. The CDR3 bases that were read are TGCGCCAGCAGCTTGGGACTGCAAGAGACC. Looking up the rest from reference TRBV5-1 and TRBJ2-5 gives the full variable domain: KAGVTQTPRYLIKTRGQQVTLSCSPISGHRSVSWYQQTPGQGLQFLFEYFSETQRNKGNFPGRFSGRQFSNSRSEMNVSTLELGDSALYLCASSLGLQETQYFGPGTRLLVL.

The table lists this clone with many counts. Read coverage stops 3 residues before the CDR3 terminus; the germline J gene supplies the remainder. The rearrangement uses TRBV11-3 and TRBJ2-3, with TRBD2 matching 10 bases. Germline V lookup: CDR1 SGHNT, CDR2 YENEEA. V lost 0 bases to trimming and J lost 7 bases; unmatched junction nucleotides: 4. The CDR3 contains 15 residues. The CDR3 is CASSLDPSGGNTQYF. The CDR3 bases that were read are TGTGCCAGCAGCTTAGATCCTAGCGGGGGTAATACG. Supplemented by reference TRBV11-3 and TRBJ2-3, the full variable domain reads EAGVVQSPRYKIIEKKQPVAFWCNPISGHNTLYWYLQNLGQGPELLIRYENEEAVDDSQLPKDRFSAERLKGVDSTLKIQPAELGDSAVYLCASSLDPSGGNTQYFGPGTRLTVL.

The sample holds many counts of this clone. The read ends 3 residues before the CDR3 terminus; that terminus is restored from the germline J gene. The chain has TRBV10-3 and TRBJ2-7; TRBD1 aligns across 7 bases. This CDR3 contains 14 residues. The ends lost 6 bases at V and 0 bases at J; junction bases unmatched: 5. CDR1 and CDR2 from the germline V gene are ENHRY and SYGVKD. CDR3 region: CAISRDSSSYEQYF. CDR3 DNA, as far as it was read: TGTGCCATCAGCCGGGACAGCAGCTCCTACGAG.

The sample holds many counts of this clone. The CDR3 end falls 3 residues outside the read, so it is completed with the germline J gene. The chain couples TRBV7-8 to TRBJ2-3, with 8 bases fitting TRBD2. The CDR3 length is 15 residues. Germline CDR1 and CDR2: SGHVS and FQNEAQ. V gave up 6 bases and J gave up 3 bases; unmatched junction bases: 8. The covered CDR3 bases are TGTGCCAGCAGAGTAGCGGGGATAAGTACAGATACG. Protein product: CASRVAGISTDT. Given in full, the CDR3 is CASRVAGISTDTQYF.

This clone was seen at least ten times. The read terminates 3 residues ahead of where the CDR3 ends, so the germline J gene completes it. The J gene is TRBJ1-5, the V gene TRBV4-1; D is perhaps TRBD1 (6 bases). The CDR3 totals 15 residues. The ends were cut back, 4 bases at V and 4 bases at J, with 14 bases in the middle. Germline CDR1 MGHRA, CDR2 YSYEKL. CDR3 bases read: TGCGCCAGCAGCCCACCGGGACAAGGAAATCAGCCC. Amino acid sequence: CASSPPGQGNQP. The CDR3 in full is CASSPPGQGNQPQHF.

In its sample, this clone was seen many times. The sequenced part of the CDR3 DNA is TGTGCCAGCAGCGTCTCTGGGGCGGTCTACAATGAG. This gives the protein CASSVSGAVYNE. From start to end, the CDR3 is CASSVSGAVYNEQFF. The V gene is TRBV9, the J gene TRBJ2-1; perhaps TRBD1 as D (5 bases). The read ends 3 residues shy of where the CDR3 ends; the end is completed using the germline J gene. Trimming stripped 2 bases from V and 3 bases from J, with 12 bases between. Germline lookup yields CDR1 SGDLS and CDR2 YYNGEE. CDR3 size: 15 residues.

This clone was detected many times. The read terminates 3 residues ahead of where the CDR3 ends, so the germline J gene completes it. The rearrangement joins TRBV7-8 to TRBJ1-2; no firm D call. CDR1 and CDR2 from the germline V gene are SGHVS and FQNEAQ. This CDR3 has 15 residues. V lost 4 bases to trimming and J lost 0 bases, with 12 bases between them. The sequenced CDR3 bases are TGTGCCAGCAGCTCTTACAGTTGGCCTAACTATGGC. Its protein is CASSSYSWPNYG. The whole CDR3 protein reads CASSSYSWPNYGYTF.

This clone was recorded many times. CDR3 amino acids: CASSRQGTGYTF. CDR3 bases read: TGCGCCAGCAGCCGGCAGGGTACTGGC. The chain has TRBV4-1 and TRBJ1-2, with D possibly being TRBD1 (5 bases). The sequenced fragment ends 3 residues before the CDR3 boundary, so the rest is inferred from the germline J gene. Germline-derived CDR1 and CDR2 are MGHRA and YSYEKL. V lost 4 bases and J lost 7, with 10 bases in between. The CDR3 extends over 12 amino acids.

This clone was recorded many times. The read ends 3 residues before the CDR3 terminus; that terminus is restored from the germline J gene. The chain joins TRBV7-2 to TRBJ1-2; D remains ambiguous. CDR1 is SGHTA and CDR2 is FQGNSA in the germline V gene. This CDR3 has 14 residues. The covered CDR3 bases are TGTGCCAGCAGCTTGGAGGTGCGGGGTAAGGGC. Its protein product is CASSLEVRGKG. The whole CDR3 sequence reads CASSLEVRGKGYTF.

This clone was counted at least ten times. Possible read error: a much larger clone is one base away. The read stops 3 residues short of the end of the CDR3; the missing end is completed from the germline J gene. The genes are TRBV7-9 and TRBJ1-1; D not resolved. The V gene's germline CDR1 is SEHNR and CDR2 FQNEAQ (reference sequence). CDR3 length equals 12 residues. Between the trimmed V and J ends, which lost 3 bases and 1 base, there was a span of 3 bases. The CDR3 loop reads CASSFGNTEAFF. The sequenced CDR3 bases are TGTGCCAGCAGCTTCGGGAACACTGAA.

This clone was observed many times. The read finishes 3 residues shy of the CDR3 end, and the germline J gene is used to complete it. V and J are TRBV7-9 and TRBJ1-1; 7 positions match TRBD1. CDR3 length equals 15 residues. The junction had 6 bases not matched to a gene; V was cut back by 1 base and J by 4 bases. Germline loops: CDR1 SEHNR, CDR2 FQNEAQ (reference sequence). CDR3 in amino acids: CASSLGGSGGTEAFF. The CDR3 DNA, read in part, is TGTGCCAGCAGCTTAGGGGGTTCAGGGGGCACTGAA.

This clone was detected many times. Coverage ceases 3 residues before the CDR3 finishes, and the germline J gene fills in the end. The rearrangement uses TRBV19 and TRBJ2-7, with D perhaps TRBD2 (6 bases). The germline gives CDR1 LNHDA, CDR2 SQIVND (reference sequence). The CDR3 length is 16 residues. V dropped 4 bases and J dropped 3 bases, with 19 bases sitting between them. CDR3 amino acids: CASSRGIGGALYEQYF. Partial CDR3 DNA: TGTGCCAGTAGTAGGGGGATCGGGGGAGCCCTCTACGAG.

This clone showed up many times. CDR3 DNA, as far as it was read: TGCAGCGTTGAAGATGAGCTAGCGGGAAAGTACAATGAG. It translates to CSVEDELAGKYNE. From start to end, the CDR3 is CSVEDELAGKYNEQFF. The chain combines TRBV29-1 with TRBJ2-1, with 9 bases lining up with TRBD2. With the read ending 3 residues before the CDR3 end, the germline J gene is used to fill in that end. This CDR3 spans 16 amino acids. From germline, CDR1 is SQVTM and CDR2 ANQGSEA. Trimming removed 0 bases from V and 4 bases from J; junction bases left unmatched: 7.

This clone was recorded at least ten times. The CDR3: CASSSHGTGSNTGELFF. The CDR3 bases that were read are TGCGCCAGCAGCTCCCACGGGACAGGTTCGAACACCGGGGAG. V and J are TRBV5-1 and TRBJ2-2; TRBD1 agrees at 8 bases. The read ends 3 residues before the CDR3 terminus; that terminus is restored from the germline J gene. V lost 3 bases to trimming and J lost 0 bases; unmatched junction nucleotides: 7. Per germline, CDR1 SGHRS and CDR2 YFSETQ. The CDR3 contains 17 residues.